Below, 22 T cell receptor beta chains from the same sample are listed, as sequenced in a study of shared clonotypes between healthy human individuals. The method was immunoSEQ multiplex PCR; TCRdb's version includes in-frame clones alone and lacks a portion of them. This sample carries about 490,000 clones, 76% of them seen once, and the ten largest clones take roughly 13%. Sequenced material: PBMCs. Source of these receptors: a woman in her forties in good health. Some clones in this sample may be carry-over from other donors' samples.

This clone was counted between two and nine times. This rearrangement joins TRBV28 to TRBJ2-1; 7 bases align to TRBD1. Germline values: CDR1 MDHEN, CDR2 SYDVKM. The CDR3 consists of 14 residues. Losses at the gene ends were 5 bases for V and 6 bases for J; bases not matched to a gene: 7. The CDR3 DNA reads as TGTGCCAGCAGTCCACCACAGGGGCCCAATGAGCAGTTCTTC. Amino acid sequence: CASSPPQGPNEQFF.

This clone was counted only a few times. V usage is TRBV19 and J usage is TRBJ2-7, with no clear D. The CDR3 contains 13 residues. CDR1 LNHDA and CDR2 SQIVND come from the germline V gene (reference sequence). V was pared by 5 bases and J by 2 bases, with 10 bases between. The CDR3 region is CASSSQVTYEQYF. The CDR3 nucleotides read TGTGCCAGTAGTTCGCAGGTTACCTACGAGCAGTACTTC.

This clone has a handful of counts. The DNA for the CDR3 is TGCGCCAGCAGCTTCCAGGGGGAGGTATGGGAGCAGTACTTC. Its protein product is CASSFQGEVWEQYF. The chain carries TRBV5-1 and TRBJ2-7; TRBD1 might be the D (7 bases). This CDR3 is 14 amino acids long. The V gene lost 2 bases and the J gene lost 7 bases, with 16 bases spanning the gap. Looked up from germline, CDR1 is SGHRS and CDR2 is YFSETQ.

The rearrangement uses TRBV4-2 and TRBJ2-1; 10 positions agree with TRBD2. Losses at the gene ends were 0 bases for V and 9 bases for J; bases not matched to a gene: 8. The length of the CDR3 is 16 residues. The germline CDR1 and CDR2 sequences are LGHNA and YNFKEQ. The DNA for the CDR3 is TGTGCCAGCAGCCAAGAAGGCCCTAGCGGGAGAATTGAGCAGTTCTTC. Its translation is CASSQEGPSGRIEQFF.

About this clone: Given a much more abundant clone one base away, this may be a read error. Likely a read error: the CDR3 ends without its conserved phenylalanine or tryptophan. The V and J genes are TRBV6-5 and TRBJ1-2; the D gene is possibly TRBD1 (5 bases). Germline values: CDR1 MNHEY, CDR2 SVGAGI. The CDR3 length is 15 residues. V lost 4 bases to trimming and J lost 2 bases, with 14 bases between them. The CDR3 sequence is CASSSRRTINYGYTL. The CDR3 region has the DNA TGTGCCAGCAGTTCGCGAAGGACAATAAACTATGGCTACACCCTC.

The gene calls are TRBV19 and TRBJ2-1; TRBD1 might be the D (6 bases). V shed 4 bases and J shed 0 bases, with 13 bases lying between them. The CDR3 has 16 amino acids. Germline V gives CDR1 LNHDA, CDR2 SQIVND (reference sequence). The CDR3 DNA reads TGTGCCAGTAGTAGCACAGGGACGCTCTCCTACAATGAGCAGTTCTTC. Translating gives CASSSTGTLSYNEQFF.

V gene TRBV28 combines with J gene TRBJ2-7; TRBD2 matches 11 bases. The length of the CDR3 is 13 residues. V dropped 10 bases and J dropped 3; count of bases not matched to a gene: 5. Germline CDR1 MDHEN, CDR2 SYDVKM. CDR3 in amino acids: CATGTSGNYEQYF. The CDR3 bases are TGTGCCACCGGGACTAGCGGAAACTACGAGCAGTACTTC.

This clone was recorded many times. The chain links TRBV5-5 to TRBJ2-4; D may correspond to TRBD1 or TRBD2 (6 bases each). The CDR3 is 15 amino acids. V lost 6 bases and J lost 7, with 20 bases in between. Per the germline V gene, CDR1 is SGHKS and CDR2 is YYEKEE (reference sequence). The CDR3 is CASNSLDGGYNIQYF. The CDR3 region has the DNA TGTGCCAGCAACTCCCTTGACGGGGGCTATAACATTCAGTACTTC.

Remarks on this clone: Germline is not matched at one junction end, which may reflect a read error. The rearrangement links TRBV11-2 to TRBJ1-1; D unresolved. The CDR3 loop spans 14 amino acids. Germline CDR1 reads SGHAT; CDR2 reads FQNNGV. The CDR3 protein is CASSQGAVNTEAFF. For the CDR3, the DNA is TGCGCCAGCAGCCAAGGAGCGGTGAACACTGAAGCTTTCTTT.

This clone came up once. The chain employs TRBV9 and TRBJ2-2, with D unresolved. This CDR3 spans 14 amino acids. V dropped 4 bases and J dropped 4 bases, with 11 bases sitting between them. Germline lookup yields CDR1 SGDLS and CDR2 YYNGEE. DNA of the CDR3: TGTGCCAGCAGCCCCTCATGGTCCACCGGGGAGCTGTTTTTT. Protein: CASSPSWSTGELFF.

V and J are TRBV4-2 and TRBJ2-5, with 12 bases lining up with TRBD1. This CDR3 spans 16 amino acids. The junction had 12 bases not matched to a gene; V was cut back by 4 bases and J by 9 bases. Germline V gene lookup returns CDR1 LGHNA and CDR2 YNFKEQ. CDR3 nucleotide sequence: TGTGCCAGCAGCCCTATAGGGGACAGGGGGCGTGGGGCCCAGTACTTC. This encodes CASSPIGDRGRGAQYF.

V usage is TRBV25-1 and J usage is TRBJ2-5, with 14 nucleotides matching TRBD2. CDR1 and CDR2 from the germline V gene are MGHDK and SYGVNS. The CDR3 totals 14 residues. Losses at the gene ends were 1 base for V and 11 bases for J; bases not matched to a gene: 3. The CDR3 coding sequence is TGTGCCAGCAGTGAATGGGGACTAGCGGGGGAGCAGTACTTC. Residues: CASSEWGLAGEQYF.

This sequence joins TRBV19 and TRBJ2-5; 7 bases are shared with TRBD1. After removal of 5 bases from V and 3 bases from J, the junction contained 3 bases not matched to a gene. The CDR3 length is 13 residues. Germline CDR1 reads LNHDA; CDR2 reads SQIVND (reference sequence). CDR3 DNA: TGTGCCAGTAGTCCCGACAGGGAAGAGACCCAGTACTTC. Its protein is CASSPDREETQYF.

This clone was seen a handful of times. The gene calls are TRBV6-1 and TRBJ2-7; the D gene is possibly TRBD1 (6 bases). This CDR3 is 13 amino acids long. The germline V gene has CDR1 MNHNS and CDR2 SASEGT. Trimming removed 6 bases at V and 1 base at J, with 10 bases between. The CDR3 nucleotides are TGTGCCAGCAGGACAGGAGTTTCCTACGAGCAGTACTTC. This gives the protein CASRTGVSYEQYF.

The chain uses TRBV6-4 and TRBJ2-2; D is unresolved. The CDR3 loop spans 16 amino acids. V was clipped by 0 bases and J by 0 bases, with 8 bases between them. The germline CDR1 and CDR2 sequences are MRHNA and SNTAGT. CDR3 residues: CASSDSGLANTGELFF. The CDR3, as DNA: TGTGCCAGCAGTGACTCCGGTCTAGCGAACACCGGGGAGCTGTTTTTT.

This clone has more than one count but fewer than ten. The V call is TRBV2, the J call TRBJ2-3; no definite D call. CDR1 and CDR2 from the germline V gene are SNHLY and FYNNEI. V was shortened by 2 bases and J by 2 bases, with 2 bases between the two germline ends. There are 12 residues in the CDR3. CDR3 sequence reads: CASSEFTDTQYF. The CDR3 bases are TGTGCCAGCAGTGAATTCACAGATACGCAGTATTTT.

A few counts support this clone. The rearrangement joins TRBV5-4 to TRBJ1-3; 8 bases line up with TRBD1. Trimming took 4 bases from V and 3 from J; bases not matched to a gene: 3. The germline CDR1 and CDR2 sequences are SGHNT and YYREEE (reference sequence). This CDR3 has 14 amino acids. The CDR3 coding sequence is TGTGCCAGCAGCCTGACAGGGGTTGGAAACACCATATATTTT. Translating it yields CASSLTGVGNTIYF.

This clone was detected a few times. V and J are TRBV7-2 and TRBJ2-3, with a tentative D call TRBD2 (5 bases). Trimming took 4 bases from V and 2 from J, leaving 16 bases between them. The CDR3 contains 16 residues. The V gene's germline CDR1 is SGHTA and CDR2 FQGNSA. CDR3 sequence reads: CASSSRTGRDTDTQYF. The CDR3 nucleotides read TGTGCCAGCAGCTCCCGGACTGGCCGAGACACAGATACGCAGTATTTT.

The chain joins TRBV11-2 to TRBJ2-2; TRBD1 might be the D (5 bases). CDR3 length equals 14 residues. Between the trimmed V and J ends, which lost 1 base and 7 bases, there was a span of 10 bases. Per the germline V gene, CDR1 is SGHAT and CDR2 is FQNNGV. In nucleotides, the CDR3 is TGTGCCAGCAGCTTAGGGACAAATGGCGGGGAGCTGTTTTTT. Translation gives CASSLGTNGGELFF. Full variable domain (outside the CDR3, taken from reference TRBV11-2 and TRBJ2-2): EAGVAQSPRYKIIEKRQSVAFWCNPISGHATLYWYQQILGQGPKLLIQFQNNGVVDDSQLPKDRFSAERLKGVDSTLKIQPAKLEDSAVYLCASSLGTNGGELFFGEGSRLTVL.

The rearrangement links TRBV30 to TRBJ2-1; weak D call: TRBD2 (6 bases). This CDR3 has 13 amino acids. Trimming pared 4 bases from V and 6 bases from J, leaving 13 bases between. The V gene's germline CDR1 is GTSNPN and CDR2 SVGIG (reference sequence). DNA of the CDR3: TGTGCCTGGACCAGCGAAGCGGGCAATGAGCAGTTCTTC. Encoded protein: CAWTSEAGNEQFF.

The rearrangement links TRBV11-2 to TRBJ2-6; 7 bases match TRBD1. The germline CDR1 and CDR2 sequences are SGHAT and FQNNGV. This CDR3 comprises 17 residues. Trimming cost V 5 bases and J 0 bases; bases outside gene matches: 7. The CDR3 bases are TGTGCCAGCAGCAGAAACAGGGGAACCTCTGGGGCCAACGTCCTGACTTTC. This encodes CASSRNRGTSGANVLTF.

A remark on this clone: At the DNA level, this CDR3 is encoded by other sequences in the same sample as well. The chain has TRBV30 and TRBJ1-1; D not resolved. V lost 3 bases to trimming and J lost 3 bases, with 11 bases between them. Germline lookup yields CDR1 GTSNPN and CDR2 SVGIG (reference sequence). The CDR3 runs to 13 residues. The CDR3 DNA reads as TGTGCCTGGAGGGGGAATGGAGACACTGAAGCTTTCTTT. It encodes CAWRGNGDTEAFF. Complete variable domain (other parts from reference TRBV30 and TRBJ1-1): SQTIHQWPATLVQPVGSPLSLECTVEGTSNPNLYWYRQAAGRGLQLLFYSVGIGQISSEVPQNLSASRPQDRQFILSSKKLLLSDSGFYLCAWRGNGDTEAFFGQGTRLTVV.